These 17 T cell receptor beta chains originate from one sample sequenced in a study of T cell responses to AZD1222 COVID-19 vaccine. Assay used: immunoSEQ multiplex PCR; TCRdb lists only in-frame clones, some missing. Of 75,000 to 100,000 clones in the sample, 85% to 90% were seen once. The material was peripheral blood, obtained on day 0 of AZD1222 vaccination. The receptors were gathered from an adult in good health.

This CDR3 is CASSSPGGGETQYF. CDR3 DNA: TGTGCCAGCAGTTCCCCAGGGGGTGGCGAGACCCAGTACTTC. The chain is built from TRBV6-5 and TRBJ2-5; 7 bases fit TRBD1. The J segment lost 5 bases and the V segment lost 4 bases, leaving 7 bases of the junction unmatched. Germline V gene lookup returns CDR1 MNHEY and CDR2 SVGAGI. The CDR3 contains 14 residues.

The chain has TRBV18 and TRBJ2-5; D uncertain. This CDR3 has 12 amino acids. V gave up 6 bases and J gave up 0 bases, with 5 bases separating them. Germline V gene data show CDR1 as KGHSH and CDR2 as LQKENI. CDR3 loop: CASSQDQETQYF. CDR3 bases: TGTGCCAGCTCTCAAGACCAAGAGACCCAGTACTTC.

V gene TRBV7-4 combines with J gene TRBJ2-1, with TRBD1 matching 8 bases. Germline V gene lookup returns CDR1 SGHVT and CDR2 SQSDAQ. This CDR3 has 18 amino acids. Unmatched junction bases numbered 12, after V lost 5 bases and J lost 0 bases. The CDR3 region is CASSPNSPGGISYNEQFF. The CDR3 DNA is TGTGCCAGCAGCCCGAATTCCCCAGGGGGCATCTCCTACAATGAGCAGTTCTTC.

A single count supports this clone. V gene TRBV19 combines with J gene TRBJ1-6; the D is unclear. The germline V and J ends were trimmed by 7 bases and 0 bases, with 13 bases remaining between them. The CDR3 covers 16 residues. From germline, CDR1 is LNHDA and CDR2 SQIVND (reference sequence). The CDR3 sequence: CASKTKASSYNSPLHF. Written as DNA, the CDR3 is TGTGCCAGTAAAACCAAGGCGAGCTCCTATAATTCACCCCTCCACTTT.

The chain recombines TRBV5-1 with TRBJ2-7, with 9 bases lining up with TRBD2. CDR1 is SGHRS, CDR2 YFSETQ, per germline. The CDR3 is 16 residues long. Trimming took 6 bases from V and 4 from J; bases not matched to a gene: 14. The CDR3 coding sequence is TGCGCCAGCATTTCCTCTCCGGCGGGAGGGCCATACGAGCAGTACTTC. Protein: CASISSPAGGPYEQYF.

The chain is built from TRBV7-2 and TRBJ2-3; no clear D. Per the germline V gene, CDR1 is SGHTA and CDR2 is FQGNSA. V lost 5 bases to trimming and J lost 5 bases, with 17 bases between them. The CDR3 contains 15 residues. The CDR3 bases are TGTGCCAGCAGCCTTTTAGCTCAACCTGGAGATACGCAGTATTTT. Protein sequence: CASSLLAQPGDTQYF.

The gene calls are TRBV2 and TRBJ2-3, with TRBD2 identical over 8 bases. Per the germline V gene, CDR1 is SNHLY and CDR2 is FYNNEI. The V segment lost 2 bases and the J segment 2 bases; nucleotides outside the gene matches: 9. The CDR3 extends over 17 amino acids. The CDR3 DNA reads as TGTGCCAGCAGTGAAAGGTTGCGGGGGGATTTCACAGATACGCAGTATTTT. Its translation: CASSERLRGDFTDTQYF.

The CDR3: CASSLRGDNEQFF. In DNA form, the CDR3 reads TGTGCCAGCAGCTTGCGAGGGGACAATGAGCAGTTCTTC. V gene TRBV5-4 combines with J gene TRBJ2-1; D possibly matches TRBD1 or TRBD2 (5 bases each). CDR1 SGHNT and CDR2 YYREEE come from the germline V gene (reference sequence). The CDR3 spans 13 residues. The V end lost 1 base, the J end lost 5 bases, and 7 bases lay between the germline ends. The variable domain in full, with the rest retrieved from reference TRBV5-4 and TRBJ2-1, is ETGVTQSPTHLIKTRGQQVTLRCSSQSGHNTVSWYQQALGQGPQFIFQYYREEENGRGNFPPRFSGLQFPNYSSELNVNALELDDSALYLCASSLRGDNEQFFGPGTRLTVL.

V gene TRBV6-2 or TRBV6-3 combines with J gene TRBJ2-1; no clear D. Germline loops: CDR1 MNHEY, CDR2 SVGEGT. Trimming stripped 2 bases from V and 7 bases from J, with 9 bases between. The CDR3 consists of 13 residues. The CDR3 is CASSYGYQNEQFF. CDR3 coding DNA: TGTGCCAGCAGTTACGGCTATCAAAATGAGCAGTTCTTC.

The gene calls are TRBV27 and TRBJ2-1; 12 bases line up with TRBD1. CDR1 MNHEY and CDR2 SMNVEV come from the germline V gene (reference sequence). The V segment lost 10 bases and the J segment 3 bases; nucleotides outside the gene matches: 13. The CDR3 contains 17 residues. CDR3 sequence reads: CAISPGQGAGGYNEQFF. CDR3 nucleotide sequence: TGTGCCATTTCCCCGGGACAGGGGGCTGGAGGCTACAATGAGCAGTTCTTC.

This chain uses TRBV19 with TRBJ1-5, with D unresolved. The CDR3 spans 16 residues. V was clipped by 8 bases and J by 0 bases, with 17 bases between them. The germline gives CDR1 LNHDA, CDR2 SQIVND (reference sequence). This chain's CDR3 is CASSTTEFYSNQPQHF. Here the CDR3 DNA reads TGTGCCAGTTCTACCACTGAATTTTATAGCAATCAGCCCCAGCATTTT.

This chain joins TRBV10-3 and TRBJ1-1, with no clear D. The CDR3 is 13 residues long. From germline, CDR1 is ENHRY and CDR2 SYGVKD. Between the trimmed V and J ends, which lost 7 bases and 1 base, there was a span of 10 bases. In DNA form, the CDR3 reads TGTGCCATCAACTCGGGGTGGAACACTGAAGCTTTCTTT. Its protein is CAINSGWNTEAFF.

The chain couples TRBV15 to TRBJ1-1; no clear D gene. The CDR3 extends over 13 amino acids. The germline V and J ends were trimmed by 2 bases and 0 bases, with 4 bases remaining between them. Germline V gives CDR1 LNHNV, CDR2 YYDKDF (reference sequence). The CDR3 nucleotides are TGTGCCACCAGCAGACACATGAACACTGAAGCTTTCTTT. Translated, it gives CATSRHMNTEAFF.

The CDR3 here is CASSDPTSSYEQYF. CDR3 in DNA: TGTGCCAGCAGTGACCCAACTAGTTCCTACGAGCAGTACTTC. The chain carries TRBV25-1 and TRBJ2-7, with D tentatively TRBD2 (5 bases). The CDR3 contains 14 residues. Germline assignment: CDR1 MGHDK and CDR2 SYGVNS. The V end was cut by 3 bases, the J end by 1 base, with 10 bases between.

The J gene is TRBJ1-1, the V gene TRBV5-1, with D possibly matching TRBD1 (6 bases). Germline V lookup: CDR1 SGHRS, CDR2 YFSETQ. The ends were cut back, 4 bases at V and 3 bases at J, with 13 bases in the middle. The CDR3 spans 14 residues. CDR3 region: CASSRNRADTEAFF. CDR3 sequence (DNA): TGCGCCAGCAGCAGGAACAGGGCGGACACTGAAGCTTTCTTT.

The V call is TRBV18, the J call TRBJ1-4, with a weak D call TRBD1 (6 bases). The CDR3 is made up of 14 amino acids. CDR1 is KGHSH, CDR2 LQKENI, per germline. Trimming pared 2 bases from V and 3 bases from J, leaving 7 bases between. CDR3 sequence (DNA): TGTGCCAGCTCACCATGGGGGCCTAATGAAAAACTGTTTTTT. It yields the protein CASSPWGPNEKLFF.

The CDR3 DNA follows: TGTGCCAGCAGCATGGGACGGAGTTTCTACGAGCAGTACTTC. Protein sequence: CASSMGRSFYEQYF. The chain couples TRBV7-9 to TRBJ2-7; D might be TRBD1 or TRBD2, each matching 5 bases. V was clipped by 5 bases and J by 3 bases, with 14 bases between them. From germline, CDR1 is SEHNR and CDR2 FQNEAQ (reference sequence). The CDR3 contains 14 residues.